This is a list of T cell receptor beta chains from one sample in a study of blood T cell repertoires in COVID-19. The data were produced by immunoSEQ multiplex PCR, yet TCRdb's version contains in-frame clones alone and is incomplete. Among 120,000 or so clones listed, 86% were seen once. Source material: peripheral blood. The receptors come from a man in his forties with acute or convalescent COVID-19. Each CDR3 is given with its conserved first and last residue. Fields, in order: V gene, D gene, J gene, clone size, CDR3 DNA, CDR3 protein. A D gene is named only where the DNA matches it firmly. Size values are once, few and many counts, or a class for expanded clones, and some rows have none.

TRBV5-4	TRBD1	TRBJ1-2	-	TGTGCCAGCAGCCTGGACAGGACGGGCTATGGCTACACCTTC	CASSLDRTGYGYTF
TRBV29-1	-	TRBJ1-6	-	TGCAGCGTTGGGGAGACAGGAACTAATTCACCCCTCCACTTT	CSVGETGTNSPLHF
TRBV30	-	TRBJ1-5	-	TGTGCCTGGAGTGCCACAGGGATACAGCCCCAGCATTTT	CAWSATGIQPQHF
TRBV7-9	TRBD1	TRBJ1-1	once	TGTGCCAGCAGCTACGGGACAGGGCATATGAACACTGAAGCTTTCTTT	CASSYGTGHMNTEAFF
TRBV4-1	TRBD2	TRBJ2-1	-	TGCGCCAGCAGCCCGGGAGGGGTGGCGAATGAGCAGTTCTTC	CASSPGGVANEQFF
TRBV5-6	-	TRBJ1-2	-	TGTGCCAGCAGCTTGGTCGGGCGGACACACTATGGCTACACCTTC	CASSLVGRTHYGYTF
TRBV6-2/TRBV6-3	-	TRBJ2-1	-	TGTGCCAGCAGCCAACAGCAAGCTTTACCCTACAATGAGCAGTTCTTC	CASSQQQALPYNEQFF
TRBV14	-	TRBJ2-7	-	TGTGCCAGCAGCCCCAGGACTCCCTACGAGCAGTACTTC	CASSPRTPYEQYF
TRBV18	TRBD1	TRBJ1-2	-	TGTGCCAGCTCACCACTGGGACAGAAAACTAACTATGGCTACACCTTC	CASSPLGQKTNYGYTF
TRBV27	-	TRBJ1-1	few	TGTGCCAGCAGTTTATCGGGGGGAATGAACACTGAAGCTTTCTTT	CASSLSGGMNTEAFF
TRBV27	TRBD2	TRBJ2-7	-	TGTGCCAGCAACCCGGGGGGTCCGATCTACGAGCAGTACTTC	CASNPGGPIYEQYF
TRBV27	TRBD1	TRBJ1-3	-	TGTGCCAGCAGTAAGGGGGACAGGGTATCTGGAAACACCATATATTTT	CASSKGDRVSGNTIYF
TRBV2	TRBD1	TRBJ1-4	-	TGTGCCAGCAACCGGGACAGGGAGGAAAAACTGTTTTTT	CASNRDREEKLFF
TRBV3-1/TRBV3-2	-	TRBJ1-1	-	TGTGCCAGCAGCCAACCTGGAGGGTTAATGAACACTGAAGCTTTCTTT	CASSQPGGLMNTEAFF
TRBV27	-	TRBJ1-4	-	TGTGCCAGCAGCGCACCGGGGGTAGCAAAACTGTTTTTT	CASSAPGVAKLFF
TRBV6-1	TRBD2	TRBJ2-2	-	TGTGCCAGCAGTGGGCCCCTAGCGGGAGGGACCGGGGAGCTGTTTTTT	CASSGPLAGGTGELFF
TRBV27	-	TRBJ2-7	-	TGTGCCAGCAGCTTAGGGGCCGAATACGAGCAGTACTTC	CASSLGAEYEQYF
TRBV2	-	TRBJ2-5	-	TGTGCCAGCAAAGCGGCGGCCGGGGGCCAAGAGACCCAGTACTTC	CASKAAAGGQETQYF
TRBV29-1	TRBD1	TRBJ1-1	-	TGCAGCGTTCGCGGACAGGGCGACACTGAAGCTTTCTTT	CSVRGQGDTEAFF
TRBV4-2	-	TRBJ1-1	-	TGTGCCAGCAGCCAAGGAGTTGAGTTTATCCGTATCTACACTGAAGCTTTCTTT	CASSQGVEFIRIYTEAFF
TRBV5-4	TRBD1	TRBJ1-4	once	TGTGCCAGCAGCTTGGCCCCAGGGGGAATTGAAAAACTGTTTTTT	CASSLAPGGIEKLFF
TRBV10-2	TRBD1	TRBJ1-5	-	TGCGCCAGCAGCCAGGGGGGGGACAGGGGCAATCAGCCCCAGCATTTT	CASSQGGDRGNQPQHF
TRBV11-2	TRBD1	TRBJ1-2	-	TGTGCCAGCAGCCGGAGCAGGGGGAACTTCTATGGCTACACCTTC	CASSRSRGNFYGYTF
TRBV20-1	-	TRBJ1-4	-	TGCAGTGCCAGTCAGGGGACGCCTAATGAAAAACTGTTTTTT	CSASQGTPNEKLFF
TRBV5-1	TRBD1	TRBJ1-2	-	TGCGCCAGCAGCTTGGGACAGGGGGACGGCTACACCTTC	CASSLGQGDGYTF
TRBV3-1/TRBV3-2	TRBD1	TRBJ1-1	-	TGTGCCAGCAGGAATTCTAGGGGACAGGGGAGCACTGAAGCTTTCTTT	CASRNSRGQGSTEAFF
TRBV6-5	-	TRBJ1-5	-	TGTGCCAGCAGTCCTATTCTAGGAGGCGAACAGCCCCAGCATTTT	CASSPILGGEQPQHF
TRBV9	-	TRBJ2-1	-	TGTGCCAGCAGCCCGACGAGACCAGGACCTAGCCTGGGGTCCTACAATGAGCAGTTCTTC	CASSPTRPGPSLGSYNEQFF
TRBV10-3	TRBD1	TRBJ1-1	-	TGTGCCATCAGTCGCGGACAGGAACGAACTGAAGCTTTCTTT	CAISRGQERTEAFF
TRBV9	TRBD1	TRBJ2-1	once	TGTGCCAGCAGCGTAGCGGGACAGGGTGGGTCGAATGAGCAGTTCTTC	CASSVAGQGGSNEQFF
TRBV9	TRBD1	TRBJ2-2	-	TGTGCCAGCAGCGGAACCTTAAGGGACAGCGGGGAGCTGTTTTTT	CASSGTLRDSGELFF
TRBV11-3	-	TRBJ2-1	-	TGTGCCAGCAGCTTAGGGGGCGGAAACTACAATGAGCAGTTCTTC	CASSLGGGNYNEQFF
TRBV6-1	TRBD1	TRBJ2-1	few	TGTGCCAGCAGTGAAGGACCGGGACAGGGGGGGAATGAGCAGTTCTTC	CASSEGPGQGGNEQFF
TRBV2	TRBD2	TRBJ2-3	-	TGTGCCAGCAGTCCGCGGACTAGCGTAGGCGATACGCAGTATTTT	CASSPRTSVGDTQYF
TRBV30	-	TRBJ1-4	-	TGTGCCTGGAAAGGGGTCAGATCACTGTTTTTT	CAWKGVRSLFF
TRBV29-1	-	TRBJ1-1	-	TGCAGCGTTGTGGAGGAGTTAGGGAACACTGAAGCTTTCTTT	CSVVEELGNTEAFF
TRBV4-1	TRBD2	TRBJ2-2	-	TGCGCCAGCAGCCAAGAAAGGAGCGGGAGGCGAGGGGAGCTGTTTTTT	CASSQERSGRRGELFF
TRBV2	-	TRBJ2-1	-	TGTGCCAGCAGTGAAGTGCGGGGCGGAGGGTACAATGAGCAGTTCTTC	CASSEVRGGGYNEQFF
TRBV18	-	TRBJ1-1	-	TGTGCCAGCTCACCGTATTCGGTGGTCGGCACTGAAGCTTTCTTT	CASSPYSVVGTEAFF
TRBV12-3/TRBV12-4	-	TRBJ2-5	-	TGTGCCAGCAGTCTGATCCCTTCCCCAGCCCAGTACTTC	CASSLIPSPAQYF
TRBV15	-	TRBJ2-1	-	TGTGCCACCAGCAGAGTAGGCCGGGGGGCATCCTTGTATGAGCAGTTCTTC	CATSRVGRGASLYEQFF
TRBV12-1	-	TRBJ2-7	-	TGTGCCAGCAGCCCCCAGGGAACCTACGAGCAGTACTTC	CASSPQGTYEQYF
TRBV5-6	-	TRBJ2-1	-	TGTGCCAGCAACCAAGTGGGCCCCTCCTACAATGAGCAGTTCTTC	CASNQVGPSYNEQFF
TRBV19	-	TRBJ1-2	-	TGTGCCAGTAGTACGGGGTTCGGCTATGGCTACACCTTC	CASSTGFGYGYTF
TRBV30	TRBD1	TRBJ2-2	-	TGTGCCTGGAGTTTAGCAGGGGGCTTCGCCGGGGAGCTGTTTTTT	CAWSLAGGFAGELFF
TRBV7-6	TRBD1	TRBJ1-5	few	TGTGCCAGCACCCCACCGGGACAGCATTCCAATCAGCCCCAGCATTTT	CASTPPGQHSNQPQHF
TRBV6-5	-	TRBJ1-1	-	TGTGCCAGCCGGGGTCTACTAGCGTTGAAAGCTTTCTTT	CASRGLLALKAFF
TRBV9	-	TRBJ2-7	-	TGTGCCAGCAGCGTGACCGGGGTTAGCTCCTACGAGCAGTACTTC	CASSVTGVSSYEQYF